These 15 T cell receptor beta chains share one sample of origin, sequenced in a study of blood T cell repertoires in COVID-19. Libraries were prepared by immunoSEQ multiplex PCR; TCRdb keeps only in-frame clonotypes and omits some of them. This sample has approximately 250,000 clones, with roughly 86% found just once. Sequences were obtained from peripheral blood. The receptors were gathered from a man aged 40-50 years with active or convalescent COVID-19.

The CDR3 DNA sequence: TGCGCCAGCAGCCAAGACGTGCAGACTGAAGCTTTCTTT. Translated, it gives CASSQDVQTEAFF. This sequence joins TRBV4-1 and TRBJ1-1, with D unclear. The CDR3 totals 13 residues. Germline CDR1 is MGHRA and CDR2 is YSYEKL. Trimming shortened V by 0 bases and J by 5 bases, and 7 bases separated the two germline ends.

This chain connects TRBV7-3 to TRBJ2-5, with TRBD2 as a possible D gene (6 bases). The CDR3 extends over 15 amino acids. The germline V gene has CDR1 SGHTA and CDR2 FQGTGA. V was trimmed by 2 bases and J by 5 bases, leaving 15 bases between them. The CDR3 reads CASSLGSGDGETQYF. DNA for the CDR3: TGTGCCAGCAGCTTAGGGTCGGGGGACGGGGAGACCCAGTACTTC.

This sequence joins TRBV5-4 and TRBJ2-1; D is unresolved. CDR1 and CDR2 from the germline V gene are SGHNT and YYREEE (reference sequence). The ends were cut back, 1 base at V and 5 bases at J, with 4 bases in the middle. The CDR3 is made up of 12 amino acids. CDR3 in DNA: TGTGCCAGCAGCTTGCTAGACAATGAGCAGTTCTTC. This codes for CASSLLDNEQFF. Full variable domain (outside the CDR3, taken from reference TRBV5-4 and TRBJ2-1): ETGVTQSPTHLIKTRGQQVTLRCSSQSGHNTVSWYQQALGQGPQFIFQYYREEENGRGNFPPRFSGLQFPNYSSELNVNALELDDSALYLCASSLLDNEQFFGPGTRLTVL.

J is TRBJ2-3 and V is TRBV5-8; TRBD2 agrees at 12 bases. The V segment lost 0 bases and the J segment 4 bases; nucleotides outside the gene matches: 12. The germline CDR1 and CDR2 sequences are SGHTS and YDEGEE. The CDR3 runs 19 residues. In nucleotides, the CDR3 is TGTGCCAGCAGCTTGGGACTAGCGGGAGTTGGGGATCTTCCAGATACGCAGTATTTT. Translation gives CASSLGLAGVGDLPDTQYF.

The CDR3 region has the DNA TGTGCCAGCAGCTTAGCATGGACAGCCGATACGCAGTATTTT. As protein: CASSLAWTADTQYF. The chain uses TRBV7-9 and TRBJ2-3; D may be TRBD1 (6 bases). The germline V gene has CDR1 SEHNR and CDR2 FQNEAQ (reference sequence). Trimming cost V 0 bases and J 6 bases, with 10 bases left between them. The CDR3 totals 14 residues.

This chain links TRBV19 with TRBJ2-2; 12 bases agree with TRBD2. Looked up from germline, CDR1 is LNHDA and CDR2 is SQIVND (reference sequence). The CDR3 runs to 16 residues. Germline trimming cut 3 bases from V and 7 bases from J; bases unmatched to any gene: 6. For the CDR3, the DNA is TGTGCCAGTAGTATCTCTAGCGGGGGGGCCAACGGGGAGCTGTTTTTT. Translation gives CASSISSGGANGELFF.

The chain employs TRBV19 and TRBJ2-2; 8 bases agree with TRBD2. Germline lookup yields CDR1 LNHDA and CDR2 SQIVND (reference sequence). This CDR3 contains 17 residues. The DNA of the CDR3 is TGTACCTCAGAGGGGGGTAGCGGGACCGTTGGGACCGGGGAGCTGTTTTTT. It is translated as CTSEGGSGTVGTGELFF. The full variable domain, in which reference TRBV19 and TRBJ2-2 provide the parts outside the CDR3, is DGGITQSPKYLFRKEGQNVTLSCEQNLNHDAMYWYRQDPGQGLRLIYYSQIVNDFQKGDIAEGYSVSREKKESFPLTVTSAQKNPTAFYLCTSEGGSGTVGTGELFFGEGSRLTVL.

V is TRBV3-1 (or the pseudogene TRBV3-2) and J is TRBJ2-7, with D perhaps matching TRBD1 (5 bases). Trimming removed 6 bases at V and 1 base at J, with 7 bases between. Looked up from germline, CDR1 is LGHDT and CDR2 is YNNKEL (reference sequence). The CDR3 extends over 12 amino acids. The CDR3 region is CASRGHSYEQYF. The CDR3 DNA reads TGTGCCAGCAGAGGACATTCCTACGAGCAGTACTTC.

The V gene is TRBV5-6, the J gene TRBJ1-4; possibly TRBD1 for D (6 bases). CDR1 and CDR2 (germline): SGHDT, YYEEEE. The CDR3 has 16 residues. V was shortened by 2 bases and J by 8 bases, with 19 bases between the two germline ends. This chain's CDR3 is CASSLTGKRGGEKLFF. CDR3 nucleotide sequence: TGTGCCAGCAGCTTAACAGGGAAGAGGGGCGGCGAAAAACTGTTTTTT.

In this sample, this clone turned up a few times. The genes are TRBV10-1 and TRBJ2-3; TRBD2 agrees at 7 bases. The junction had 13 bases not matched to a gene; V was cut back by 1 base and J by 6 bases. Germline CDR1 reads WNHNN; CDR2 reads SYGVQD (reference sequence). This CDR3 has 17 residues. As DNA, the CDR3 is TGCGCCAGCAGTGAGTTAATCCCGGGATATAGCGGGGATACGCAGTATTTT. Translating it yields CASSELIPGYSGDTQYF.

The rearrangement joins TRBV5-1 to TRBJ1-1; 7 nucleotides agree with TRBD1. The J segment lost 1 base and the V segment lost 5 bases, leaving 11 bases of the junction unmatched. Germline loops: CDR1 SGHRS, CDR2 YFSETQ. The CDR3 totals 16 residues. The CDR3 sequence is CASSPRAQGSNTEAFF. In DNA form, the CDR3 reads TGCGCCAGCAGTCCTCGCGCACAGGGGTCGAACACTGAAGCTTTCTTT.

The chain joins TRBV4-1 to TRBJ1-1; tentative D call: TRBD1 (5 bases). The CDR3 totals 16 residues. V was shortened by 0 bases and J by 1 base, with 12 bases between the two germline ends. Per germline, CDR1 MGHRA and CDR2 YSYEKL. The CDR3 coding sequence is TGCGCCAGCAGCCAAGAATGGGCAGGGAAGAACACTGAAGCTTTCTTT. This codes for CASSQEWAGKNTEAFF.

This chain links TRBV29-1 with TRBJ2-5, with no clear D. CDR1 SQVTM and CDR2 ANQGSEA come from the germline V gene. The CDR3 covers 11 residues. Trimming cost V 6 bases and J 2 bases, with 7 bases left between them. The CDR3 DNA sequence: TGCAGCGTCCCTTTTCAAGAGACCCAGTACTTC. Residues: CSVPFQETQYF.

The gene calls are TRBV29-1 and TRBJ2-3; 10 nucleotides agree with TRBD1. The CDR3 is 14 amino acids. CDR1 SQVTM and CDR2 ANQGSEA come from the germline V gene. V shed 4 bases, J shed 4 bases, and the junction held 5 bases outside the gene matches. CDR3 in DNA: TGCAGCGTTGTCCTGGGACAGGGGCCAGATACGCAGTATTTT. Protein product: CSVVLGQGPDTQYF.

CDR3 protein: CASSVAGLAGDGETQYF. In DNA form, the CDR3 reads TGTGCCAGCAGCGTAGCAGGACTAGCGGGGGACGGGGAGACCCAGTACTTC. V and J are TRBV9 and TRBJ2-5, with 13 bases matching TRBD2. The CDR3 extends over 17 amino acids. V gave up 0 bases and J gave up 5 bases; unmatched junction bases: 7. The germline CDR1 and CDR2 sequences are SGDLS and YYNGEE.